Below are 21 T cell receptor beta chains sequenced from a single sample in a study of cytomegalovirus exposure and HLA in healthy donors. Data came from immunoSEQ multiplex PCR; TCRdb stores just in-frame clones and leaves some out. The sample has about 150,000 clones, roughly nine tenths seen once. The material sequenced was PBMCs. These TCRs come from a man younger than 30 in good health and CMV-seronegative.

V gene TRBV11-2 combines with J gene TRBJ1-3, with 8 bases identical to TRBD1. Germline V gives CDR1 SGHAT, CDR2 FQNNGV. CDR3 size: 18 residues. V was clipped by 2 bases and J by 4 bases; unmatched bases: 13. The CDR3 DNA is TGTGCCAGCAGCTTATCCTTCCGCTCAGGGGGCTCCGGAAACACCATATATTTT. Translation gives CASSLSFRSGGSGNTIYF. Looking up the rest from reference TRBV11-2 and TRBJ1-3 gives the full variable domain: EAGVAQSPRYKIIEKRQSVAFWCNPISGHATLYWYQQILGQGPKLLIQFQNNGVVDDSQLPKDRFSAERLKGVDSTLKIQPAKLEDSAVYLCASSLSFRSGGSGNTIYFGEGSWLTVV.

The chain has TRBV19 and TRBJ1-2; no reliable D call. The CDR3 totals 14 residues. Per germline, CDR1 LNHDA and CDR2 SQIVND (reference sequence). With 1 base removed from V and 0 bases from J, the gap between germline ends came to 6 bases. The CDR3: CASSIGRANYGYTF. The CDR3 DNA sequence: TGTGCCAGTAGTATAGGTCGGGCTAACTATGGCTACACCTTC.

The chain carries TRBV7-9 and TRBJ1-1; 11 nucleotides agree with TRBD1. Germline V gene lookup returns CDR1 SEHNR and CDR2 FQNEAQ (reference sequence). The V gene end was trimmed by 0 bases and the J gene end by 10 bases; junction bases not matched to a gene: 7. The CDR3 length is 15 residues. In DNA, the CDR3 is TGTGCCAGCAGCTTAGCACCGGGACAGGGGGTGGGAGCTTTCTTT. Its protein product is CASSLAPGQGVGAFF.

The chain recombines TRBV6-1 with TRBJ2-7; 8 bases map to TRBD1. The CDR3 has 12 amino acids. CDR1 and CDR2 from the germline V gene are MNHNS and SASEGT. With 6 bases clipped from V and 7 bases from J, the junction kept 5 bases outside the gene matches. This CDR3 reads CASRDRGWEQYV. CDR3 nucleotide sequence: TGTGCCAGCAGAGACAGGGGTTGGGAGCAGTACGTC.

This chain uses TRBV18 with TRBJ1-1; TRBD1 agrees at 9 bases. The V gene's germline CDR1 is KGHSH and CDR2 LQKENI. The CDR3 consists of 16 residues. V trimming: 2 bases; J trimming: 4 bases; junction bases outside the gene matches: 8. The DNA for the CDR3 is TGTGCCAGCTCACCAGGAACAGGGGGCTGGAGCACTGAAGCTTTCTTT. It is translated as CASSPGTGGWSTEAFF. Complete variable domain (other parts from reference TRBV18 and TRBJ1-1): NAGVMQNPRHLVRRRGQEARLRCSPMKGHSHVYWYRQLPEEGLKFMVYLQKENIIDESGMPKERFSAEFPKEGPSILRIQQVVRGDSAAYFCASSPGTGGWSTEAFFGQGTRLTVV.

The chain uses TRBV7-2 and TRBJ2-2; tentatively, D is TRBD2 (6 bases). Germline V CDR1 and CDR2: SGHTA, FQGNSA. V gave up 5 bases and J gave up 2 bases, with 12 bases separating them. There are 15 residues in the CDR3. CDR3 sequence (DNA): TGTGCCAGCAGCGGACCTAGCGTTAACACCGGGGAGCTGTTTTTT. Amino acids: CASSGPSVNTGELFF.

This clone was picked up one time. This chain connects TRBV15 to TRBJ2-7; TRBD1 matches at 9 bases. The J segment lost 5 bases and the V segment lost 0 bases, leaving 8 bases of the junction unmatched. This CDR3 comprises 16 residues. Looked up from germline, CDR1 is LNHNV and CDR2 is YYDKDF (reference sequence). The CDR3 DNA follows: TGTGCCACCAGCAGAGATAGGACAGGGGCTGGGCACGAGCAGTACGTC. Protein product: CATSRDRTGAGHEQYV.

The chain combines TRBV2 with TRBJ1-2; 7 nucleotides line up with TRBD1. After removal of 7 bases from V and 4 bases from J, the junction contained 9 bases not matched to a gene. From germline, CDR1 is SNHLY and CDR2 FYNNEI. CDR3 length: 14 residues. This chain's CDR3 is CASNMRGLGYGYTF. The CDR3 DNA reads as TGTGCCAGCAACATGAGGGGGCTAGGCTATGGCTACACCTTC. Using reference TRBV2 and TRBJ1-2 for the parts outside the CDR3, the full variable domain is EPEVTQTPSHQVTQMGQEVILRCVPISNHLYFYWYRQILGQKVEFLVSFYNNEISEKSEIFDDQFSVERPDGSNFTLKIRSTKLEDSAMYFCASNMRGLGYGYTFGSGTRLTVV.

The CDR3 here is CASSIRGQGAHYGYTF. CDR3 in DNA: TGTGCCAGTAGTATCCGCGGGCAGGGGGCGCACTATGGCTACACCTTC. The chain employs TRBV19 and TRBJ1-2; 8 bases map to TRBD1. Germline CDR1 LNHDA, CDR2 SQIVND (reference sequence). Trimming cost V 3 bases and J 3 bases; bases outside gene matches: 9. There are 16 residues in the CDR3.

This rearrangement joins TRBV14 to TRBJ1-3; D remains unclear. Germline CDR1 reads SGHDN; CDR2 reads FVKESK. Trimming pared 0 bases from V and 1 base from J, leaving 19 bases between. This CDR3 is 19 amino acids long. This CDR3 reads CASSQDRAGVIGSGNTIYF. The CDR3 region has the DNA TGTGCCAGCAGCCAAGATCGCGCAGGCGTAATAGGTTCTGGAAACACCATATATTTT.

This chain connects TRBV7-9 to TRBJ2-5; unclear D gene. The germline V and J ends were trimmed by 5 bases and 5 bases, with 15 bases remaining between them. The CDR3 is 14 amino acids. From germline, CDR1 is SEHNR and CDR2 FQNEAQ (reference sequence). The CDR3 loop is CASSPPGHRETQYF. CDR3 nucleotide sequence: TGTGCCAGCAGCCCCCCTGGCCACCGCGAGACCCAGTACTTC. Using reference TRBV7-9 and TRBJ2-5 for the parts outside the CDR3, the full variable domain is DTGVSQNPRHKITKRGQNVTFRCDPISEHNRLYWYRQTLGQGPEFLTYFQNEAQLEKSRLLSDRFSAERPKGSFSTLEIQRTEQGDSAMYLCASSPPGHRETQYFGPGTRLLVL.

The rearrangement uses TRBV20-1 and TRBJ2-2; 7 bases match TRBD2. J was trimmed by 13 bases and V by 3 bases; bases with no gene match: 5. Germline loops: CDR1 DFQATT, CDR2 SNEGSKA (reference sequence). The CDR3 consists of 11 residues. Here the CDR3 DNA reads TGCAGTGCTAGGGGGGAGGGTTTGCTGTTTTTT. Translating gives CSARGEGLLFF.

The V and J genes are TRBV30 and TRBJ2-3; TRBD2 agrees at 13 bases. The CDR3 runs 18 residues. V was pared by 5 bases and J by 0 bases, with 11 bases of the junction left unmatched. CDR1 GTSNPN and CDR2 SVGIG come from the germline V gene (reference sequence). The CDR3 coding sequence is TGTGCCTGGCAGGGACTAGCGGGGCTACGAGCTAGCACAGATACGCAGTATTTT. Its protein product is CAWQGLAGLRASTDTQYF.

V usage is TRBV6-6 and J usage is TRBJ2-7; the D gene is possibly TRBD1 (5 bases). The germline V and J ends were trimmed by 6 bases and 1 base, with 13 bases remaining between them. The CDR3 is 14 residues long. The V gene's germline CDR1 is MNHNY and CDR2 SVGAGI (reference sequence). CDR3 nucleotides: TGTGCCAGCAGCGCCCCCGGACAATCCTACGAGCAGTACTTC. Protein sequence: CASSAPGQSYEQYF.

This clone came up a few times. This chain links TRBV7-9 with TRBJ1-6; D is unresolved. V lost 1 base to trimming and J lost 8 bases, with 9 bases between them. The CDR3 is made up of 14 amino acids. CDR1 and CDR2 from the germline V gene are SEHNR and FQNEAQ (reference sequence). The CDR3 sequence: CASSLEDWDSPLHF. The CDR3 nucleotides read TGTGCCAGCAGCTTAGAGGACTGGGATTCACCCCTCCACTTT.

V and J are TRBV27 and TRBJ2-7; no reliable D call. V lost 4 bases and J lost 4, with 17 bases in between. The CDR3 is 15 residues long. CDR1 and CDR2 (germline): MNHEY, SMNVEV (reference sequence). As DNA, the CDR3 is TGTGCCAGCAGTTCCCCGACCCTCATGGAGTACGAGCAGTACGTC. Protein sequence: CASSSPTLMEYEQYV.

The V gene is TRBV4-2, the J gene TRBJ1-2; tentatively, D is TRBD1 (5 bases). The ends were cut back, 0 bases at V and 3 bases at J, with 14 bases in the middle. Germline V CDR1 and CDR2: LGHNA, YNFKEQ. There are 16 residues in the CDR3. CDR3 DNA sequence: TGTGCCAGCAGCCAAGAATGGGGGGGATCGGACTATGGCTACACCTTC. This sequence encodes CASSQEWGGSDYGYTF.

This clone appeared a single time. The sample carries other DNA sequences with the same CDR3. V usage is TRBV19 and J usage is TRBJ1-5, with D possibly being TRBD1 (6 bases). Germline V gene data show CDR1 as LNHDA and CDR2 as SQIVND (reference sequence). Trimming shortened V by 3 bases and J by 0 bases, and 12 bases separated the two germline ends. The CDR3 length is 16 residues. CDR3 nucleotides: TGTGCCAGTAGTATCGGACAGCTCTATAGCAATCAGCCCCAGCATTTT. Translated, it gives CASSIGQLYSNQPQHF.

V gene TRBV5-4 combines with J gene TRBJ2-1, with TRBD2 matching 8 bases. There are 15 residues in the CDR3. Germline V lookup: CDR1 SGHNT, CDR2 YYREEE (reference sequence). The ends lost 6 bases at V and 4 bases at J; junction bases unmatched: 9. The chain's CDR3 is CASKTRTSPYNEQFF. For the CDR3, the DNA is TGTGCCAGCAAAACCCGGACTAGCCCGTACAATGAGCAGTTCTTC.

The V and J genes are TRBV7-2 and TRBJ1-2; no clear D gene. The CDR3 covers 12 residues. CDR1 and CDR2 (germline): SGHTA, FQGNSA. V shed 3 bases and J shed 7 bases, with 9 bases lying between them. CDR3 DNA sequence: TGTGCCAGCAGCTTGAGGGTTGCTGGCTACACCTTC. Its protein is CASSLRVAGYTF. The whole variable domain, remainder taken from reference TRBV7-2 and TRBJ1-2, is GAGVSQSPSNKVTEKGKDVELRCDPISGHTALYWYRQSLGQGLEFLIYFQGNSAPDKSGLPSDRFSAERTGGSVSTLTIQRTQQEDSAVYLCASSLRVAGYTFGSGTRLTVV.

The chain links TRBV5-1 to TRBJ2-5; 10 bases align to TRBD2. Trimming took 3 bases from V and 1 from J; bases not matched to a gene: 6. The CDR3 is 16 residues long. Germline CDR1 is SGHRS and CDR2 is YFSETQ. CDR3 loop: CASSSLAGGLQETQYF. CDR3 DNA: TGCGCCAGCAGCTCCTTAGCGGGGGGACTCCAAGAGACCCAGTACTTC.